The clone carrying this TCR beta chain was counted at least ten times. A roughly 21-cycle PCR with a constant-region primer and V-primer adapter amplified TCRs. Using its own MiXCR run on the reads, TCRdb lists one record per CDR3 protein. The sample contains approximately 47,000 distinct CDR3 sequences, 10% to 15% of which appear only once. These data come from a study of low-dose radiotherapy and immunotherapy resistance in tumors. The wider study: The fractionation for Cohort 1 was 0.5 Gy per fraction every 2 weeks, totaling 6.5 Gy.

The CDR3 runs 13 residues. V was cut by 2 bases and J by 6 bases, with 10 bases left in between. Germline-derived CDR1 and CDR2 are MNHNY and SVGAGI (reference sequence). The time point here: before trial treatment. Every donor was treated with nivolumab, ipilimumab, aspirin, low-dose cyclophosphamide and also low-dose radiotherapy. Patients deemed eligible presented with advanced solid tumors lacking tumor-infiltrating lymphocytes. The sample in question was PBMCs, obtained before treatment. This receptor was identified in a female donor with ovarian cancer. The rearrangement links TRBV6-6 to TRBJ1-1, with D perhaps TRBD1 (6 bases). Here the CDR3 DNA reads TGTGCCAGCAGTTACGGGGGGGGGCCTGAAGCTTTCTTT. Residues: CASSYGGGPEAFF.